This entry lists 18 T cell receptor beta chains sequenced from one sample in a study of shared clonotypes between healthy human individuals. The repertoire was sequenced with immunoSEQ multiplex PCR; TCRdb's copy has only in-frame clones and lacks some. The sample consists of about 1.1 million clones, 60% to 85% of them appearing once. The sequencing sample was made of memory CD4+ T cells from PBMCs. Noted subset: CD45RA-negative fraction. These TCRs come from a man between 18 and 29 years old in good health. Some clones in this sample may be carry-over from other donors' samples.

This chain links TRBV5-4 with TRBJ2-3; 8 nucleotides match TRBD2. The CDR3 extends over 17 amino acids. From germline, CDR1 is SGHNT and CDR2 YYREEE (reference sequence). Unmatched junction bases numbered 10, after V lost 2 bases and J lost 2 bases. This CDR3 is CASSFVGSGAFTDTQYF. CDR3 DNA: TGTGCCAGCAGCTTCGTGGGTAGCGGGGCATTCACAGATACGCAGTATTTT.

The V gene is TRBV27, the J gene TRBJ1-5; 7 bases are a match to TRBD1. The CDR3 contains 14 residues. CDR1 is MNHEY, CDR2 SMNVEV, per germline (reference sequence). J was trimmed by 6 bases and V by 2 bases; bases with no gene match: 4. The CDR3 protein is CASSLEGAVQPQHF. DNA for the CDR3: TGTGCCAGCAGTTTAGAGGGGGCGGTTCAGCCCCAGCATTTT.

The chain couples TRBV5-4 to TRBJ2-3, with 13 bases fitting TRBD2. Germline V gene lookup returns CDR1 SGHNT and CDR2 YYREEE (reference sequence). The CDR3 consists of 16 residues. Unmatched junction bases numbered 5, after V lost 4 bases and J lost 3 bases. This chain's CDR3 is CASSPGTSGVTDTQYF. The CDR3 DNA reads TGTGCCAGCAGCCCCGGGACTAGCGGGGTTACAGATACGCAGTATTTT.

The J gene is TRBJ1-1, the V gene TRBV21-1. TRBV21-1 is deemed a pseudogene. The CDR3 has 14 residues. Here the CDR3 DNA reads TGTGCCAGCAGCATAAAGCCGACGAGCACTGAAGCTTTCTTT. It translates to CASSIKPTSTEAFF.

This clone was picked up a small number of times. This chain joins TRBV11-2 and TRBJ1-2; 7 nucleotides line up with TRBD1. The CDR3 extends over 15 amino acids. Per germline, CDR1 SGHAT and CDR2 FQNNGV. The V and J ends lost 5 bases and 4 bases, in that order; junction bases with no gene match: 10. The chain's CDR3 is CASSVEGGAAYGYTF. The CDR3 DNA follows: TGTGCCAGCAGCGTTGAAGGGGGCGCGGCCTATGGCTACACCTTC.

The gene calls are TRBV7-3 and TRBJ2-1; TRBD2 agrees at 9 bases. J gave up 2 bases and V 5 bases, and 7 bases lay outside the gene matches. Germline V CDR1 and CDR2: SGHTA, FQGTGA. This CDR3 spans 16 amino acids. The CDR3 region is CASSPITSGPYNEQFF. The CDR3 coding sequence is TGTGCCAGCAGCCCTATAACTAGCGGGCCCTACAATGAGCAGTTCTTC.

This clone was detected only once. V is TRBV10-1 and J is TRBJ2-7, with 7 bases lining up with TRBD1. This CDR3 has 15 residues. V lost 4 bases and J lost 3; bases outside the gene matches: 9. Per germline, CDR1 WNHNN and CDR2 SYGVQD (reference sequence). Here the CDR3 reads CASSGSGQSLYEQYF. In DNA form, the CDR3 reads TGCGCCAGCAGTGGTTCGGGACAGTCCCTCTACGAGCAGTACTTC.

The chain couples TRBV19 to TRBJ2-5; D is ambiguous. V lost 4 bases and J 7 bases, leaving 7 bases between the germline ends. Germline lookup yields CDR1 LNHDA and CDR2 SQIVND (reference sequence). The CDR3 runs to 11 residues. The CDR3 sequence is CASSSFGTQYF. CDR3 sequence (DNA): TGTGCCAGTAGTAGTTTTGGGACCCAGTACTTC.

This chain links TRBV2 with TRBJ2-7, with TRBD1 matching over 7 bases. The germline gives CDR1 SNHLY, CDR2 FYNNEI. This CDR3 comprises 14 residues. The junction had 5 bases not matched to a gene; V was cut back by 6 bases and J by 0 bases. CDR3 region: CASRGTAFSYEQYF. The DNA for the CDR3 is TGTGCCAGCAGAGGGACAGCTTTCTCCTACGAGCAGTACTTC.

The rearrangement joins TRBV6-1 to TRBJ1-1, with a weak D call TRBD1 (6 bases). The CDR3 is 13 amino acids. Trimming removed 9 bases at V and 4 bases at J, with 15 bases between. Germline CDR1 is MNHNS and CDR2 is SASEGT. CDR3 loop: CASSRRGGTEAFF. The CDR3 DNA reads as TGTGCCAGTTCTAGAAGGGGGGGCACTGAAGCTTTCTTT.

With respect to this clone: Distinct nucleotide sequences in the sample also encode this CDR3. This chain joins TRBV6-1 and TRBJ1-3; TRBD1 matches at 7 bases. V gave up 6 bases and J gave up 4 bases; unmatched junction bases: 3. Germline assignment: CDR1 MNHNS and CDR2 SASEGT. The CDR3 is 13 residues long. CDR3 residues: CASSTGDGNTIYF. The CDR3 DNA sequence: TGTGCCAGCAGCACAGGGGACGGAAACACCATATATTTT.

The chain combines TRBV5-1 with TRBJ2-7; TRBD2 is a possible D gene (6 bases). The CDR3 totals 16 residues. Deletions cut 4 bases from V and 1 base from J, with 18 bases between. From germline, CDR1 is SGHRS and CDR2 YFSETQ. The CDR3 DNA is TGCGCCAGCAGCAATCAGGACTATCGAAATTCCTACGAGCAGTACTTC. It codes for CASSNQDYRNSYEQYF.

This chain uses TRBV2 with TRBJ2-2; 7 positions agree with TRBD1. Germline lookup yields CDR1 SNHLY and CDR2 FYNNEI. With V trimmed by 3 bases and J by 6 bases, 4 bases remained unmatched. The CDR3 is 14 residues long. The CDR3 sequence: CASSEGQYSGELFF. The CDR3 DNA reads as TGTGCCAGCAGTGAGGGACAGTATTCCGGGGAGCTGTTTTTT.

V is TRBV11-3 and J is TRBJ1-5; D is unclear. Germline V gene sequence: CDR1 SGHNT, CDR2 YENEEA. The CDR3 totals 15 residues. The V end was cut by 1 base, the J end by 7 bases, with 14 bases between. DNA of the CDR3: TGTGCCAGCAGCTTAGGTTACACTGGTAAGCAGCCCCAGCATTTT. This translates into CASSLGYTGKQPQHF. Together with reference TRBV11-3 and TRBJ1-5, the CDR3 gives the full variable domain: EAGVVQSPRYKIIEKKQPVAFWCNPISGHNTLYWYLQNLGQGPELLIRYENEEAVDDSQLPKDRFSAERLKGVDSTLKIQPAELGDSAVYLCASSLGYTGKQPQHFGDGTRLSIL.

The rearrangement joins TRBV29-1 to TRBJ2-5, with D possibly TRBD2 on 6 matching bases. The germline gives CDR1 SQVTM, CDR2 ANQGSEA. CDR3 length: 12 residues. V dropped 7 bases and J dropped 3 bases, with 12 bases sitting between them. Here the CDR3 reads CSGRASKETQYF. CDR3 nucleotides: TGCAGCGGGAGGGCGAGCAAAGAGACCCAGTACTTC.

The V call is TRBV28, the J call TRBJ1-5; 9 bases are shared with TRBD1. With V trimmed by 3 bases and J by 6 bases, 6 bases remained unmatched. The CDR3 sequence is 15 residues long. CDR1 MDHEN and CDR2 SYDVKM come from the germline V gene. CDR3 bases: TGTGCCAGCAGTTTTACAGGGGGCTATAGTCAGCCCCAGCATTTT. This sequence encodes CASSFTGGYSQPQHF.

This sequence joins TRBV10-3 and TRBJ2-1; 7 nucleotides match TRBD2. CDR3 length equals 15 residues. Looked up from germline, CDR1 is ENHRY and CDR2 is SYGVKD. With 5 bases clipped from V and 0 bases from J, the junction kept 4 bases outside the gene matches. CDR3 region: CAISPLAVSYNEQFF. In DNA, the CDR3 is TGTGCCATCAGTCCTCTAGCGGTCTCCTACAATGAGCAGTTCTTC.

The V and J genes are TRBV29-1 and TRBJ1-1; tentative D call: TRBD1 (6 bases). CDR3 length: 12 residues. V lost 5 bases and J lost 1, with 8 bases in between. Germline CDR1 reads SQVTM; CDR2 reads ANQGSEA. The CDR3 protein is CSVTGWNTEAFF. Here the CDR3 DNA reads TGCAGCGTTACAGGGTGGAACACTGAAGCTTTCTTT.